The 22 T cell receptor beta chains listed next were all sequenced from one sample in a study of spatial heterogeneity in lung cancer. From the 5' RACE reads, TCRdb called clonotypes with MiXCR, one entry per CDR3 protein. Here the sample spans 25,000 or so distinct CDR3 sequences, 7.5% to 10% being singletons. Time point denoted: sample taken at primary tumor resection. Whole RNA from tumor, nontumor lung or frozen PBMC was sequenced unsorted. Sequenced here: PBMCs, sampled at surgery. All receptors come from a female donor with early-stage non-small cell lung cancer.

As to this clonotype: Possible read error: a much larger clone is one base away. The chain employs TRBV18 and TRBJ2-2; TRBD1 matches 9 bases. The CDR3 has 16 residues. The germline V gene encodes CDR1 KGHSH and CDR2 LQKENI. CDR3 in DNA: TGTGCCAGCTCACTGGGACAGGGTATGGCGACCGGGGTGCTGTTTTTT. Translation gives CASSLGQGMATGVLFF.

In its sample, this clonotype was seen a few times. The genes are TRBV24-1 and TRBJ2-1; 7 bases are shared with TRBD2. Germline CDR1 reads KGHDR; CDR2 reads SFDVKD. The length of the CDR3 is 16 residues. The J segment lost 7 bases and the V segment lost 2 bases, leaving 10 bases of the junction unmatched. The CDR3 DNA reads TGTGCCACCAGTGATTCCCAGCGGGGACGTCCGAATGAGCAGTTCTTC. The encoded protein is CATSDSQRGRPNEQFF.

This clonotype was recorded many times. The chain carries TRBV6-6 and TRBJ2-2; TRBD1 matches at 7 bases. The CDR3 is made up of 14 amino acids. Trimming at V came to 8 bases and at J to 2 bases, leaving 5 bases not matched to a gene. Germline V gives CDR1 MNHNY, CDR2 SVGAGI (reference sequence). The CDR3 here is CASWGQPNTGELFF. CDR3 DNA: TGTGCCAGCTGGGGACAGCCAAACACCGGGGAGCTGTTTTTT.

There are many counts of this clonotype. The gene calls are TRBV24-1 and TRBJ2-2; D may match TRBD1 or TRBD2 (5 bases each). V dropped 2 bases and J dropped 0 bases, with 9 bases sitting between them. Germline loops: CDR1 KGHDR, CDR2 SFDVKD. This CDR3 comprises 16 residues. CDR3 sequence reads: CATSDYGTANTGELFF. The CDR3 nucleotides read TGTGCCACCAGTGATTACGGGACGGCGAACACCGGGGAGCTGTTTTTT.

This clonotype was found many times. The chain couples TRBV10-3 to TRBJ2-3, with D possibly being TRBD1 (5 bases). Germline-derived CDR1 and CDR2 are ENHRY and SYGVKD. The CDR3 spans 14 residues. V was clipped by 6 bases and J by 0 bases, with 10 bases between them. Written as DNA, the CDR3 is TGTGCCATCAGAGGGGCGTTAAGCACAGATACGCAGTATTTT. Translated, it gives CAIRGALSTDTQYF.

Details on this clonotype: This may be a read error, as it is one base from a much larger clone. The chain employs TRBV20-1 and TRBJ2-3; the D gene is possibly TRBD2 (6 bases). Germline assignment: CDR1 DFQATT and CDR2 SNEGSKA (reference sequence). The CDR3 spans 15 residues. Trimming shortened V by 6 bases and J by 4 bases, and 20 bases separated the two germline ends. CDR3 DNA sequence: TGCAGTGCGTCGGACGGGAGTTCCCCCTCAGATACGCAGTATTTT. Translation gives CSASDGSSPSDTQYF.

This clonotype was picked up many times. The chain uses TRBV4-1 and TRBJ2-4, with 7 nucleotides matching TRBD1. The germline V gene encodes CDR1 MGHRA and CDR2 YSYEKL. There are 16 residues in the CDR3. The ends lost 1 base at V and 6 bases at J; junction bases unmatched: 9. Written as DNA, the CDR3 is TGCGCCAGCAGCCAAGCTATAGGGGGCTCCGGAAACATTCAGTACTTC. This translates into CASSQAIGGSGNIQYF.

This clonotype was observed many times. CDR3 bases: TGCGCCAGCAGCTTGTATAGCGGAACAAAGGGAGAGACCCAGTACTTC. Protein sequence: CASSLYSGTKGETQYF. The chain carries TRBV5-1 and TRBJ2-5; D is possibly TRBD2 (6 bases). V gave up 1 base and J gave up 4 bases, with 17 bases separating them. From germline, CDR1 is SGHRS and CDR2 YFSETQ. This CDR3 has 16 residues.

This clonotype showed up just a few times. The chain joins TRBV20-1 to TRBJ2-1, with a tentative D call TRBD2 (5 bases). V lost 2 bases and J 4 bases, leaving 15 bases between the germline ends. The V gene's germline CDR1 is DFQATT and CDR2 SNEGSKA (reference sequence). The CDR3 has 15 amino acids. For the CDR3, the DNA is TGCAGTGCTAGAAGCCGGGAAGTAAGATACAATGAGCAGTTCTTC. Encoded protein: CSARSREVRYNEQFF.

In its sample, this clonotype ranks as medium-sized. CDR3 coding DNA: TGCAGCGTTGAGGGAGTGGCGGGAGAGGAGCAGTTCTTC. It encodes CSVEGVAGEEQFF. This chain links TRBV29-1 with TRBJ2-1; 7 bases map to TRBD2. The CDR3 is 13 residues long. V shed 3 bases, J shed 10 bases, and the junction held 9 bases outside the gene matches. Germline assignment: CDR1 SQVTM and CDR2 ANQGSEA.

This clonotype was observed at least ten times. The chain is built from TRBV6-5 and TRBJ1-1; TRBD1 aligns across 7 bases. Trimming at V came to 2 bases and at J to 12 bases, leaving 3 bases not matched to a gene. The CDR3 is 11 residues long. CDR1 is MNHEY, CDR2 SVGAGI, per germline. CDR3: CASSYMGQTFF. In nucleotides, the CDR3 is TGTGCCAGCAGTTACATGGGACAGACTTTCTTT.

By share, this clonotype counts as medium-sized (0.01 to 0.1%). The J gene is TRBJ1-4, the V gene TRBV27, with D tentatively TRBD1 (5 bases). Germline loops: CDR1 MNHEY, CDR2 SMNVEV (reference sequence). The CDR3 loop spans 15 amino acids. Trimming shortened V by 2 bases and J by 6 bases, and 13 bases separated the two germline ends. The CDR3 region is CASSLRGVVYEKLFF. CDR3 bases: TGTGCCAGCAGTTTAAGAGGGGTCGTATATGAAAAACTGTTTTTT.

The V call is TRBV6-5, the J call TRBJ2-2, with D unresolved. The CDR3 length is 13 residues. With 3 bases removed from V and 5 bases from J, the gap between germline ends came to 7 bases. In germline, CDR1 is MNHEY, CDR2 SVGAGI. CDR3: CASSYERTGELFF. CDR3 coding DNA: TGTGCCAGCAGTTATGAACGGACCGGGGAGCTGTTTTTT.

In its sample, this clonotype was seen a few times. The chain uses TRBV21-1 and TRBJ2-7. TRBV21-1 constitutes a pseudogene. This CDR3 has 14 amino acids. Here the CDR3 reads CASSKASSSYEQYF. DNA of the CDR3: TGTGCCAGCAGCAAAGCGTCCTCCTCCTACGAGCAGTACTTC.

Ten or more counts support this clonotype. This chain's CDR3 is CASSGTGGETQYF. Here the CDR3 DNA reads TGTGCCAGCAGCGGGACAGGGGGAGAGACCCAGTACTTC. V is TRBV7-8 and J is TRBJ2-5; 11 bases are a match to TRBD1. The CDR3 runs 13 residues. V shed 5 bases, J shed 4 bases, and the junction held 0 bases outside the gene matches. Germline V gene sequence: CDR1 SGHVS, CDR2 FQNEAQ.

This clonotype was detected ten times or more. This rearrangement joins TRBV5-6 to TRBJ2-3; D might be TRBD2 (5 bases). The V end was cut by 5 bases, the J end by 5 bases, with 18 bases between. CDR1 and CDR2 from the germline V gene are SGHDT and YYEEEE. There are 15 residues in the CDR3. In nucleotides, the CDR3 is TGTGCCAGCAGTTATGGTTTCGGGGAAGGAGATACGCAGTATTTT. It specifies CASSYGFGEGDTQYF.

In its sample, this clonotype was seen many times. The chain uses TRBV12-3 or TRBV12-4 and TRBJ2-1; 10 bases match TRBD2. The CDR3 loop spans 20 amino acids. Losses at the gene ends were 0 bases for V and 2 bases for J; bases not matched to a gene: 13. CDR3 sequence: CASSLAPGLAQWAPYNEQFF. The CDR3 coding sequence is TGTGCCAGCAGTTTAGCGCCGGGACTAGCGCAGTGGGCCCCCTACAATGAGCAGTTCTTC.

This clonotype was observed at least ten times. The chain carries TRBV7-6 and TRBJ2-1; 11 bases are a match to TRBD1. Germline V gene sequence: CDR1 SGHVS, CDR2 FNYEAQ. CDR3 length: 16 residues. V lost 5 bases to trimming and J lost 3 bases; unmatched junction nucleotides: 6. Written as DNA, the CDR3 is TGTGCCAGCAGCCAAAGCGGGACAGGGGGCTACAATGAGCAGTTCTTC. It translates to CASSQSGTGGYNEQFF.

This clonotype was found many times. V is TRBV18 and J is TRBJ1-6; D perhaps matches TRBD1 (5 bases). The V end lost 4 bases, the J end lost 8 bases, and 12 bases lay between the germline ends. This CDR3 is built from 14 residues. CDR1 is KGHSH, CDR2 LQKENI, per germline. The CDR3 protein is CASSQSQGDSPLHF. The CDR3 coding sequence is TGTGCCAGCTCACAGTCGCAGGGAGATTCACCCCTCCACTTT.

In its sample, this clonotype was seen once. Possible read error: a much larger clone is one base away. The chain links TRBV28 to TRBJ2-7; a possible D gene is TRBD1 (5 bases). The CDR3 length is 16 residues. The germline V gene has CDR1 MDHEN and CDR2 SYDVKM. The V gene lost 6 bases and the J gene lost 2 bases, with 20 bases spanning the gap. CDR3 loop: CASSAEMIGATYEQYF. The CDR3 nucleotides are TGTGCCAGCAGCGCGGAAATGATAGGGGCCACCTACGAGCAGTACTTC. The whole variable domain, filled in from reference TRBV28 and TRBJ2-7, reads DVKVTQSSRYLVKRTGEKVFLECVQDMDHENMFWYRQDPGLGLRLIYFSYDVKMKEKGDIPEGYSVSREKKERFSLILESASTNQTSMYLCASSAEMIGATYEQYFGPGTRLTVT.

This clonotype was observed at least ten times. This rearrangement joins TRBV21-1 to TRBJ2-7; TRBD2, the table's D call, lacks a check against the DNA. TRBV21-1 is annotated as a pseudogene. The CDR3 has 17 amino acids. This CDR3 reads CASTPRGRTSGSYEQYV. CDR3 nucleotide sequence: TGTGCCAGCACCCCAAGGGGTAGGACTAGCGGTTCCTACGAGCAGTACGTC.

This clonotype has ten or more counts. The DNA for the CDR3 is TGTGCCATCAGTGAGTCGATATCCAACGGGTTAAACACTGAAGCTTTCTTT. Amino acid sequence: CAISESISNGLNTEAFF. This chain connects TRBV10-3 to TRBJ1-1; D is undetermined. Trimming removed 0 bases at V and 2 bases at J, with 16 bases between. The CDR3 is 17 residues long. Germline V gene sequence: CDR1 ENHRY, CDR2 SYGVKD.